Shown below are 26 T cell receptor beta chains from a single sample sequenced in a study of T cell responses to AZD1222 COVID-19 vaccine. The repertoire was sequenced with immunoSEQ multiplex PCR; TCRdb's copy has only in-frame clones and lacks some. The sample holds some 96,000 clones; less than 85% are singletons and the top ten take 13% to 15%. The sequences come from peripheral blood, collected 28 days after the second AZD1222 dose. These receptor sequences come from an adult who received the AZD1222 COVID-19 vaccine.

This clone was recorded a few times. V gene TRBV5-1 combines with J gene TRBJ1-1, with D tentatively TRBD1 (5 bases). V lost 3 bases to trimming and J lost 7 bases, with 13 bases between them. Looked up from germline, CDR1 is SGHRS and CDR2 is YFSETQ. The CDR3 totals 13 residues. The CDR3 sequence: CASSSGAAYEAFF. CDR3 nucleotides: TGCGCCAGCAGCTCTGGGGCAGCGTATGAAGCTTTCTTT.

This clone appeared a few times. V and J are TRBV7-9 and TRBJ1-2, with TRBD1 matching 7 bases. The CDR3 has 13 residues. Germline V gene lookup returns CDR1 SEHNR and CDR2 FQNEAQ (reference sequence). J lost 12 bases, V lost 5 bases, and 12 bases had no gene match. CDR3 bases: TGTGCCAGCAGCCCCGGGACAGAGACATTGGACACCTTC. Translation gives CASSPGTETLDTF.

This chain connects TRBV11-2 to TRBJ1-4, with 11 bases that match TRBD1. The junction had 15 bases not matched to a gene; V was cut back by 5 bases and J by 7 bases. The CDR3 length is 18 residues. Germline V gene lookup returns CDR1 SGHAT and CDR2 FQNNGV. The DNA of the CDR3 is TGTGCCAGCAGCCCACGAACACGACGGACAGGGGGCCTTGAAAAACTGTTTTTT. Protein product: CASSPRTRRTGGLEKLFF.

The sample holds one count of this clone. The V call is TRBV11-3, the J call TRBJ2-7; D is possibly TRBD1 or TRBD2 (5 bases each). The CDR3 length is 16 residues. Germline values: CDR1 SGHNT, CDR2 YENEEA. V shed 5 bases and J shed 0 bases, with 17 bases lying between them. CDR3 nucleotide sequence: TGTGCCAGCAGCCTCCGGGGCAGGTATAGCTCCTACGAGCAGTACTTC. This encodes CASSLRGRYSSYEQYF.

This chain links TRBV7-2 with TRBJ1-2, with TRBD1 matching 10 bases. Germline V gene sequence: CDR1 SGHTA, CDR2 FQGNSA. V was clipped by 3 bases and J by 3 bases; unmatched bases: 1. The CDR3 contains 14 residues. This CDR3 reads CASSFGTGDYGYTF. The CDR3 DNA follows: TGTGCCAGCAGCTTCGGGACAGGGGACTATGGCTACACCTTC.

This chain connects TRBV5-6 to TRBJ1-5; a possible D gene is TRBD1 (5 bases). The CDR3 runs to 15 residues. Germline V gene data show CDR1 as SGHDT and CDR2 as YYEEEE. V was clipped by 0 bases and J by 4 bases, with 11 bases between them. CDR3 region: CASSLGAGLNQPQHF. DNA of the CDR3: TGTGCCAGCAGCTTGGGTGCAGGGTTGAATCAGCCCCAGCATTTT.

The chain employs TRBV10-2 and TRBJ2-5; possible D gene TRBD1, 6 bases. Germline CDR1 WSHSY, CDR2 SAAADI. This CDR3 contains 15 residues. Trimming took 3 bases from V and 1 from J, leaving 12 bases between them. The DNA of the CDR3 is TGCGCCAGCAGTGACGCGAGGGGGTCCCAAGAGACCCAGTACTTC. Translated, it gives CASSDARGSQETQYF.

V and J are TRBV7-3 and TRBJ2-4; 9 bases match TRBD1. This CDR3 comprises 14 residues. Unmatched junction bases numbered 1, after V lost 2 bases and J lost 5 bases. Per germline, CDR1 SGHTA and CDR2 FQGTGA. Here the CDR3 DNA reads TGTGCCAGCAGCTTAGGGGACAGGGAAAACATTCAGTACTTC. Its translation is CASSLGDRENIQYF.

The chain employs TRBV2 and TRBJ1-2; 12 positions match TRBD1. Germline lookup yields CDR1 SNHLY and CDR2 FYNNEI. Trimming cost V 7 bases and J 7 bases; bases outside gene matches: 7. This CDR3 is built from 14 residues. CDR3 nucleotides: TGTGCCAGCACACCGGGACAGGGGGCATCTGGCTACACCTTC. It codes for CASTPGQGASGYTF.

The CDR3 loop is CSTRGGPETQYF. CDR3 nucleotide sequence: TGCAGCACACGGGGGGGGCCTGAGACCCAGTACTTC. V usage is TRBV29-1 and J usage is TRBJ2-5; 8 bases agree with TRBD2. The J segment lost 5 bases and the V segment lost 8 bases, leaving 7 bases of the junction unmatched. Germline V CDR1 and CDR2: SQVTM, ANQGSEA. The length of the CDR3 is 12 residues.

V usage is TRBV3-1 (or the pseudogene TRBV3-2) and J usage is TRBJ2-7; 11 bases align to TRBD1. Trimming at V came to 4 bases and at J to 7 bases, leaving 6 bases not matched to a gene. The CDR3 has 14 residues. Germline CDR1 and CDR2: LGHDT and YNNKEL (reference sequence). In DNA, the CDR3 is TGTGCCAGCAGCCTCGGACAGGGGGCGGTTGAGCAGTACTTC. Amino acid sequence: CASSLGQGAVEQYF.

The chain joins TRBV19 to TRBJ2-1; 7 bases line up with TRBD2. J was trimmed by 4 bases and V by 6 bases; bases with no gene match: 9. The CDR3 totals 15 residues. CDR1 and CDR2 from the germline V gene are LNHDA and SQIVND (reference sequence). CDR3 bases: TGTGCCAGTAGCCGACTAGACGGGGGGTACAATGAGCAGTTCTTC. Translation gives CASSRLDGGYNEQFF. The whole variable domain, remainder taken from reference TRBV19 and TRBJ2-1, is DGGITQSPKYLFRKEGQNVTLSCEQNLNHDAMYWYRQDPGQGLRLIYYSQIVNDFQKGDIAEGYSVSREKKESFPLTVTSAQKNPTAFYLCASSRLDGGYNEQFFGPGTRLTVL.

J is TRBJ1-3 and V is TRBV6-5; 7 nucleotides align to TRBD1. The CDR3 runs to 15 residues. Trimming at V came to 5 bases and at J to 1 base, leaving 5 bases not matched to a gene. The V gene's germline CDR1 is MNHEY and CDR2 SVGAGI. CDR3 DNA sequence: TGTGCCAGCAGTCCAATACAGGGGTCTGGAAACACCATATATTTT. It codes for CASSPIQGSGNTIYF.

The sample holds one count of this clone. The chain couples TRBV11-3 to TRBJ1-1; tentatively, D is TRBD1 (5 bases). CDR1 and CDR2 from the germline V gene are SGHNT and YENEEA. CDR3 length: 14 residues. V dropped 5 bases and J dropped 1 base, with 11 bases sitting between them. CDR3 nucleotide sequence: TGTGCCAGCAGCCCCCGGGGGGGGAACACTGAAGCTTTCTTT. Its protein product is CASSPRGGNTEAFF. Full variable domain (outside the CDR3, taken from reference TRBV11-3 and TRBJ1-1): EAGVVQSPRYKIIEKKQPVAFWCNPISGHNTLYWYLQNLGQGPELLIRYENEEAVDDSQLPKDRFSAERLKGVDSTLKIQPAELGDSAVYLCASSPRGGNTEAFFGQGTRLTVV.

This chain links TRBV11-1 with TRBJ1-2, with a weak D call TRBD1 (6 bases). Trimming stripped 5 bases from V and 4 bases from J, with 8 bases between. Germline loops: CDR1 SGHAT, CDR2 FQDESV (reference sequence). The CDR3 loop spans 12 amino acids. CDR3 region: CASSQDSYGYTF. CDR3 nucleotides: TGTGCCAGCAGCCAGGACAGCTATGGCTACACCTTC.

DNA of the CDR3: TGTGCCAGCAGCTTAGTCTTAGGGACAGGGTGGTCCGGGGAGCTGTTTTTT. Translation: CASSLVLGTGWSGELFF. V is TRBV7-2 and J is TRBJ2-2; 9 bases fit TRBD1. The V gene's germline CDR1 is SGHTA and CDR2 FQGNSA. With V trimmed by 1 base and J by 6 bases, 9 bases remained unmatched. CDR3 size: 17 residues.

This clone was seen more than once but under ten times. The CDR3 nucleotides are TGTGCCAGCAGCCCCGCTCGCCGTTCCTACGAGCAGTACTTC. It translates to CASSPARRSYEQYF. The rearrangement joins TRBV5-4 to TRBJ2-7; the D is unclear. Germline V gene sequence: CDR1 SGHNT, CDR2 YYREEE (reference sequence). Deletions cut 4 bases from V and 1 base from J, with 12 bases between. This CDR3 region has 14 residues.

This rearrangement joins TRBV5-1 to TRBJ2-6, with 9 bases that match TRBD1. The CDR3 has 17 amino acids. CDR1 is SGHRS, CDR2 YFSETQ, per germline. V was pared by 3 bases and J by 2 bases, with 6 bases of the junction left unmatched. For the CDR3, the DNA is TGCGCCAGCAGCTCCGGGACAGGGAGACCTGGGGCCAACGTCCTGACTTTC. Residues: CASSSGTGRPGANVLTF. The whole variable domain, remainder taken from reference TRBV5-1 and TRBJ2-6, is KAGVTQTPRYLIKTRGQQVTLSCSPISGHRSVSWYQQTPGQGLQFLFEYFSETQRNKGNFPGRFSGRQFSNSRSEMNVSTLELGDSALYLCASSSGTGRPGANVLTFGAGSRLTVL.

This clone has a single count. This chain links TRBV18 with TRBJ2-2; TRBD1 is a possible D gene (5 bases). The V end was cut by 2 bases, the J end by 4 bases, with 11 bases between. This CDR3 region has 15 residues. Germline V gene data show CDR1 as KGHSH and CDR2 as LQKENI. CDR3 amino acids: CASSPSQGGTGELFF. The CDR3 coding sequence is TGTGCCAGCTCACCATCTCAGGGCGGCACCGGGGAGCTGTTTTTT.

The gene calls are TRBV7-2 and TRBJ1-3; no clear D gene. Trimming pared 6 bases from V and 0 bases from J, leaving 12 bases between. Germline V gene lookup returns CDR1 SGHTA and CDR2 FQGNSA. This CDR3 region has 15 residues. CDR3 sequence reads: CASSSSPLSGNTIYF. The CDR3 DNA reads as TGTGCCAGCAGTTCAAGCCCCCTCTCTGGAAACACCATATATTTT.

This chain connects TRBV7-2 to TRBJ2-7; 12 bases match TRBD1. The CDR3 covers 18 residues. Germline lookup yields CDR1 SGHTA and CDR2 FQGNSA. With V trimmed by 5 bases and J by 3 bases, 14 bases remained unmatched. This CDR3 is CASSPDRGQGAYYYEQYF. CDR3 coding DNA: TGTGCCAGCAGCCCGGACAGGGGACAGGGGGCCTACTACTACGAGCAGTACTTC.

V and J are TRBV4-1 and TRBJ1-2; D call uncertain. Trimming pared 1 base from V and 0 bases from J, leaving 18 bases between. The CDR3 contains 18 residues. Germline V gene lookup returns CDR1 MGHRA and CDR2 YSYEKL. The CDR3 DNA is TGCGCCAGCAGCCAAGCGCCTCTGAAGACCGGAACTAACTATGGCTACACCTTC. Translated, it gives CASSQAPLKTGTNYGYTF.

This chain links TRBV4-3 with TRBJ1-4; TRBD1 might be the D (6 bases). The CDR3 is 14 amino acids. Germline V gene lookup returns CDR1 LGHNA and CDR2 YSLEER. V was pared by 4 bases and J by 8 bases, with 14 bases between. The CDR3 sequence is CASSRTGKDEKLFF. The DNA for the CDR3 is TGCGCCAGCAGCCGAACAGGGAAAGACGAAAAACTGTTTTTT.

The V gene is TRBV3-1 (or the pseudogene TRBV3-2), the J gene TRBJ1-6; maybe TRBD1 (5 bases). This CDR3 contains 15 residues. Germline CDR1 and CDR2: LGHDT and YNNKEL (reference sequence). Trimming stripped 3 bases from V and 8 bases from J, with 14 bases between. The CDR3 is CASSQDDRGYSPLHF. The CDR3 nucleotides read TGTGCCAGCAGCCAGGATGACAGAGGTTATTCACCCCTCCACTTT.

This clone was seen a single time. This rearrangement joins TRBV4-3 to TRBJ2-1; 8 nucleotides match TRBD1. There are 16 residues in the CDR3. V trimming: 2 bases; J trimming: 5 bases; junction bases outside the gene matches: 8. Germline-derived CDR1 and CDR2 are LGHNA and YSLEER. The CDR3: CASSQLTGQGNNEQFF. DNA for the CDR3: TGCGCCAGCAGCCAACTAACTGGACAGGGAAACAATGAGCAGTTCTTC.

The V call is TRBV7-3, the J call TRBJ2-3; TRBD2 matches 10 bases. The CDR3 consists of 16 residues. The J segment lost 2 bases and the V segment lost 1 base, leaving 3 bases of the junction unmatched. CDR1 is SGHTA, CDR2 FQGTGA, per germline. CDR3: CASSLSLAGVTDTQYF. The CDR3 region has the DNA TGTGCCAGCAGCTTAAGCCTAGCGGGAGTCACAGATACGCAGTATTTT.